The 12 T cell receptor beta chains listed next were all sequenced from one sample in a study of beta chain features in type 1 diabetes. What was sequenced were expressed TCRB transcripts, since all of the isolated RNA had been reverse transcribed. Sequencing was performed with immunoSEQ multiplex PCR; in TCRdb, only in-frame clones are kept and a portion is missing. The table lists roughly 450,000 clones, 11% of them singletons. Sequenced input: naive CD4+ T cells from blood. These receptors all stem from a woman between 18 and 30 years old in good health.

This clone has a handful of counts. CDR3 nucleotide sequence: TGTGCCAGCAGCCTATTTGACTCGGCGGCAGGAAACACCATATATTTT. Translation gives CASSLFDSAAGNTIYF. The chain carries TRBV13 and TRBJ1-3; D call uncertain. Germline assignment: CDR1 PRHDT and CDR2 FYEKMQ (reference sequence). The V end was cut by 5 bases, the J end by 4 bases, with 18 bases between. CDR3 length: 16 residues.

The rearrangement uses TRBV30 and TRBJ1-1; D call uncertain. The ends were cut back, 3 bases at V and 2 bases at J, with 13 bases in the middle. The germline V gene encodes CDR1 GTSNPN and CDR2 SVGIG (reference sequence). The CDR3 runs 14 residues. CDR3 region: CAWSAYRVNTEAFF. DNA for the CDR3: TGTGCCTGGAGCGCTTACCGGGTAAACACTGAAGCTTTCTTT.

The chain links TRBV7-2 to TRBJ2-5; TRBD2 agrees at 8 bases. J was trimmed by 4 bases and V by 1 base; bases with no gene match: 2. The CDR3 length is 14 residues. The germline CDR1 and CDR2 sequences are SGHTA and FQGNSA. The CDR3 sequence is CASSLGGLGETQYF. Here the CDR3 DNA reads TGTGCCAGCAGCTTAGGGGGACTAGGAGAGACCCAGTACTTC.

The sample holds a few counts of this clone. The chain recombines TRBV10-3 with TRBJ1-6; 7 nucleotides match TRBD1. The CDR3 totals 15 residues. Germline CDR1 reads ENHRY; CDR2 reads SYGVKD. Losses at the gene ends were 6 bases for V and 6 bases for J; bases not matched to a gene: 8. CDR3 in DNA: TGTGCCATCAGCCCAGAGCAGGGGGTTAATTCACCCCTCCACTTT. Translation gives CAISPEQGVNSPLHF.

The rearrangement uses TRBV9 and TRBJ2-1, with 9 bases identical to TRBD2. CDR3 length equals 17 residues. Trimming cost V 0 bases and J 0 bases; bases outside gene matches: 4. The germline gives CDR1 SGDLS, CDR2 YYNGEE. CDR3 coding DNA: TGTGCCAGCAGCGTAGCGGGACTAGCCCTCTCCTACAATGAGCAGTTCTTC. This codes for CASSVAGLALSYNEQFF.

This clone was observed a handful of times. CDR3 DNA sequence: TGTGCCAGTAGTATACGGACAGCCGGGGCCAACGTCCTGACTTTC. Translated, it gives CASSIRTAGANVLTF. The rearrangement uses TRBV19 and TRBJ2-6; TRBD1 might be the D (6 bases). The CDR3 spans 15 residues. The germline V gene has CDR1 LNHDA and CDR2 SQIVND (reference sequence). The ends were cut back, 2 bases at V and 4 bases at J, with 9 bases in the middle. Supplemented by reference TRBV19 and TRBJ2-6, the full variable domain reads DGGITQSPKYLFRKEGQNVTLSCEQNLNHDAMYWYRQDPGQGLRLIYYSQIVNDFQKGDIAEGYSVSREKKESFPLTVTSAQKNPTAFYLCASSIRTAGANVLTFGAGSRLTVL.

V gene TRBV5-1 combines with J gene TRBJ1-2, with a weak D call TRBD1 (6 bases). The CDR3 contains 15 residues. V lost 5 bases, J lost 5 bases, and 19 bases lay in between. Germline V lookup: CDR1 SGHRS, CDR2 YFSETQ. CDR3 sequence reads: CASRPFDRGGYGYTF. In DNA, the CDR3 is TGCGCCAGCAGACCCTTCGACCGAGGGGGATATGGCTACACCTTC.

The chain couples TRBV4-1 to TRBJ2-1, with 8 bases lining up with TRBD2. Germline CDR1 is MGHRA and CDR2 is YSYEKL. The length of the CDR3 is 16 residues. The V gene end was trimmed by 5 bases and the J gene end by 5 bases; junction bases not matched to a gene: 11. Here the CDR3 DNA reads TGCGCCAGCAGCGTGCGGACACCGGGGGGGCACAATGAGCAGTTCTTC. It translates to CASSVRTPGGHNEQFF.

The chain has TRBV6-4 and TRBJ2-3; 7 bases are shared with TRBD2. V trimming: 6 bases; J trimming: 2 bases; junction bases outside the gene matches: 8. The CDR3 contains 15 residues. CDR1 is MRHNA and CDR2 is SNTAGT in the germline V gene. CDR3 sequence reads: CASSREGGNTDTQYF. In nucleotides, the CDR3 is TGTGCCAGCAGCCGCGAGGGAGGGAACACAGATACGCAGTATTTT.

The chain joins TRBV5-4 to TRBJ1-2, with TRBD1 as a possible D gene (6 bases). V lost 0 bases to trimming and J lost 4 bases, with 13 bases between them. The CDR3 loop spans 15 amino acids. Germline V gene lookup returns CDR1 SGHNT and CDR2 YYREEE (reference sequence). CDR3 sequence: CASSLAGQPAYGYTF. DNA for the CDR3: TGTGCCAGCAGCTTGGCCGGACAGCCGGCCTATGGCTACACCTTC. Together with reference TRBV5-4 and TRBJ1-2, the CDR3 gives the full variable domain: ETGVTQSPTHLIKTRGQQVTLRCSSQSGHNTVSWYQQALGQGPQFIFQYYREEENGRGNFPPRFSGLQFPNYSSELNVNALELDDSALYLCASSLAGQPAYGYTFGSGTRLTVV.

The sample holds a few counts of this clone. The V gene is TRBV9, the J gene TRBJ2-5; D not certain. CDR3 size: 14 residues. The V end was cut by 4 bases, the J end by 4 bases, with 14 bases between. Germline values: CDR1 SGDLS, CDR2 YYNGEE. CDR3 nucleotides: TGTGCCAGCAGCCCCATCCCCGGGTCAGAGACCCAGTACTTC. Protein sequence: CASSPIPGSETQYF. The whole variable domain, filled in from reference TRBV9 and TRBJ2-5, reads DSGVTQTPKHLITATGQRVTLRCSPRSGDLSVYWYQQSLDQGLQFLIQYYNGEERAKGNILERFSAQQFPDLHSELNLSSLELGDSALYFCASSPIPGSETQYFGPGTRLLVL.

The chain links TRBV2 to TRBJ1-1, with D maybe TRBD1 (6 bases). Germline CDR1 SNHLY, CDR2 FYNNEI. V lost 8 bases, J lost 4 bases, and 8 bases lay in between. This CDR3 contains 11 residues. The CDR3 protein is CASGQTTEAFF. For the CDR3, the DNA is TGTGCCAGCGGACAGACCACTGAAGCTTTCTTT.